This T cell receptor (beta chain) was sequenced during a study of T cells after posttransplantation cyclophosphamide. Study-wide results and caveats: Later post-transplant blood repertoires were often dominated by donor CD8+ memory clones. TRB overlap between skin or GI tissue T cells and blood was limited.

Measured with immunoSEQ multiplex PCR; TCRdb has only the in-frame clones, and not every one. The sample comprises tens of thousands of clones, about 91% of which are singletons, and around 3% rests with the top ten. In the case of this clone: The antigen remains unidentified.

Losses at the gene ends were 4 bases for V and 5 bases for J; bases not matched to a gene: 5. The germline gives CDR1 MGHRA, CDR2 YSYEKL. This CDR3 comprises 14 residues. This receptor was taken from a woman in her forties or fifties in good health and a related stem cell transplant donor. The chain employs TRBV4-1 and TRBJ1-1; 9 bases agree with TRBD1. The sample consisted of PBMCs. For the CDR3, the DNA is TGCGCCAGCAGCCCTAGGACAGGGGATACTGAAGCTTTCTTT. Translated, it gives CASSPRTGDTEAFF.